Below are 29 T cell receptor beta chains sequenced from a single sample in a study of T cells expressing NK-cell markers. TCRdb reprocessed the 5' RACE reads; each CDR3 protein has one entry and no DNA is given. The sample's table shows around 470,000 distinct CDR3 sequences. Sequenced input: blood T cells: a sorted CD56 or NKG2C T cell subset, CD4+ or CD8+ T cells, or bulk PBMC T cells (not recorded which). These receptors all stem from a woman aged 50 to 60 in good health.

V gene TRBV3-1 combines with J gene TRBJ1-1. Germline V lookup: CDR1 LGHDT, CDR2 YNNKEL (reference sequence). This CDR3 has 14 residues. CDR3 sequence reads: CASSQRGENTEAFF.

This chain joins TRBV7-9 and TRBJ2-3; TCRdb selects TRBD1, and the lack of DNA leaves this call unchecked. CDR1 and CDR2 (germline): SEHNR, FQNEAQ (reference sequence). CDR3 size: 15 residues. The CDR3 region is CASSPKGRQTYTQYF.

This chain uses TRBV2 with TRBJ1-2. Germline V gene data show CDR1 as SNHLY and CDR2 as FYNNEI. The CDR3 extends over 15 amino acids. The CDR3 sequence: CASSAAKSFDYGYTF.

The rearrangement uses TRBV6-5 and TRBJ2-3; with no DNA, the TCRdb D assignment of TRBD2 cannot be verified. From germline, CDR1 is MNHEY and CDR2 SVGAGI. CDR3 length: 16 amino acids. The CDR3 region is CASSIIAGGGADTQYF.

This chain links TRBV5-5 with TRBJ2-1; absent DNA, TCRdb's TRBD2 call cannot be checked. Germline CDR1 and CDR2: SGHKS and YYEKEE (reference sequence). The CDR3 is made up of 15 amino acids. The CDR3 sequence is CASRSLGGGGHEQFF.

V and J are TRBV12-3 or TRBV12-4 and TRBJ2-2; TCRdb's D call, TRBD1, is unchecked because there is no DNA. CDR3 size: 16 residues. The CDR3 spells CASRGAGGQNTGELFF.

The chain uses TRBV7-9 and TRBJ2-5; the TCRdb D gene call, TRBD1, has no DNA to confirm it. The CDR3 is made up of 14 amino acids. From germline, CDR1 is SEHNR and CDR2 FQNEAQ (reference sequence). The CDR3 reads CASSARQGRETQYF.

V and J are TRBV3-1 and TRBJ2-1; with no DNA, the TCRdb D assignment of TRBD1 cannot be verified. Looked up from germline, CDR1 is LGHDT and CDR2 is YNNKEL (reference sequence). CDR3 length: 16 amino acids. CDR3 region: CASSQAPGQVGNEQFF.

The J gene is TRBJ1-1, the V gene TRBV29-1. The CDR3 loop spans 15 amino acids. Germline V gives CDR1 SQVTM, CDR2 ANQGSEA. The CDR3 reads CSGSGAAGVNTEAFF. Full variable domain (missing parts from reference TRBV29-1 and TRBJ1-1): SAVISQKPSRDICQRGTSLTIQCQVDSQVTMMFWYRQQPGQSLTLIATANQGSEATYESGFVIDKFPISRPNLTFSTLTVSNMSPEDSSIYLCSGSGAAGVNTEAFFGQGTRLTVV.

The rearrangement links TRBV29-1 to TRBJ2-3; with no DNA, the TCRdb D assignment of TRBD2 cannot be verified. This CDR3 region has 19 residues. CDR1 is SQVTM and CDR2 is ANQGSEA in the germline V gene. CDR3 region: CSVQTTSGSWIRGTDTQYF.

The chain is built from TRBV9 and TRBJ2-1; TCRdb indicates TRBD1, and absent DNA this call remains unverified. The CDR3 contains 15 residues. The germline V gene encodes CDR1 SGDLS and CDR2 YYNGEE. CDR3 loop: CASSVNPGGSNEQFF.

The chain combines TRBV3-1 with TRBJ2-1. This CDR3 is 13 amino acids long. Germline V gene lookup returns CDR1 LGHDT and CDR2 YNNKEL (reference sequence). The CDR3 is CASSPPSYHEQFF.

This chain joins TRBV10-2 and TRBJ1-1. Per germline, CDR1 WSHSY and CDR2 SAAADI. CDR3 length: 13 residues. CDR3 loop: CASSVDRLAEAFF.

This chain uses TRBV5-5 with TRBJ1-5. The CDR3 is 12 residues long. In germline, CDR1 is SGHKS, CDR2 YYEKEE (reference sequence). This CDR3 is CASTDGNQPQHF.

This chain connects TRBV28 to TRBJ2-5; the D call from TCRdb, TRBD1, cannot be confirmed without DNA. This CDR3 has 13 amino acids. Germline CDR1 is MDHEN and CDR2 is SYDVKM. CDR3 protein: CASDSTDKETQYF.

The chain couples TRBV6-1 to TRBJ2-3; TCRdb's D call, TRBD2, is unchecked because there is no DNA. The CDR3 runs to 13 residues. Germline CDR1 reads MNHNS; CDR2 reads SASEGT. CDR3 residues: CACGRAGGYTQYF.

The rearrangement uses TRBV12-3 or TRBV12-4 and TRBJ1-1. The CDR3 spans 14 residues. The CDR3 loop is CASSYTGLLTEAFF.

The chain carries TRBV29-1 and TRBJ2-5; TCRdb names TRBD2, which stays unverified in the absence of DNA. The CDR3 spans 14 residues. Germline CDR1 reads SQVTM; CDR2 reads ANQGSEA. CDR3 residues: CSAIRRDSRETQYF.

The rearrangement joins TRBV12-3 or TRBV12-4 to TRBJ1-1; TCRdb's D call of TRBD1 is untestable without DNA. The CDR3 is 13 amino acids. CDR3 residues: CASSSRASAEAFF.

The chain uses TRBV6-5 and TRBJ2-5; checking the TCRdb D call of TRBD1 is not possible without DNA. Germline-derived CDR1 and CDR2 are MNHEY and SVGAGI. This CDR3 has 13 residues. The CDR3 is CASSRQGGGTQYF.

The J gene is TRBJ2-7, the V gene TRBV6-1; the TCRdb D gene call, TRBD2, has no DNA to confirm it. The CDR3 consists of 15 residues. Germline V gene data show CDR1 as MNHNS and CDR2 as SASEGT. The CDR3 region is CASSEWRESPYEQYF.

J is TRBJ2-1 and V is TRBV6-6; as DNA is missing, the TRBD1 call by TCRdb cannot be tested. The CDR3 is made up of 18 amino acids. CDR1 MNHNY and CDR2 SVGAGI come from the germline V gene (reference sequence). The CDR3 protein is CASTQQGWRRSSYNEQFF.

The chain uses TRBV5-1 and TRBJ1-1. Germline assignment: CDR1 SGHRS and CDR2 YFSETQ. CDR3 length equals 18 residues. The CDR3 loop is CASSLASWTSRHNTEAFF.

The chain joins TRBV7-2 to TRBJ1-3. Germline CDR1 SGHTA, CDR2 FQGNSA. This CDR3 has 15 residues. The CDR3 spells CASSSLDLSGNTIYF.

V is TRBV12-3 or TRBV12-4 and J is TRBJ1-2. The CDR3 is 12 residues long. The CDR3 reads CASITTRYGYTF.

The rearrangement uses TRBV6-5 and TRBJ1-1; no DNA is available, so the TRBD1 call from TCRdb remains unchecked. The V gene's germline CDR1 is MNHEY and CDR2 SVGAGI. CDR3 length equals 13 residues. CDR3: CASSYEQGLRAFF.

This chain uses TRBV20-1 with TRBJ2-2; TCRdb's D call of TRBD1 is untestable without DNA. There are 16 residues in the CDR3. Germline values: CDR1 DFQATT, CDR2 SNEGSKA (reference sequence). The CDR3 reads CSAKDEGRMNTGELFF.

The chain couples TRBV9 to TRBJ1-1; TCRdb names TRBD1, which stays unverified in the absence of DNA. CDR3 size: 18 residues. Germline-derived CDR1 and CDR2 are SGDLS and YYNGEE. This chain's CDR3 is CASTPYPGTGGLNTEAFF.

The chain combines TRBV11-3 with TRBJ1-4. Germline CDR1 reads SGHNT; CDR2 reads YENEEA. The CDR3 loop spans 11 amino acids. CDR3 loop: CASMGDEKLFF.